This T cell receptor beta chain was obtained from a study of blood T cell repertoires in COVID-19. As for the study in general: Material from acute and convalescent COVID-19 was sourced from the United States, Italy and Spain. PBMCs, B-cell-depleted T cells, or T cells provided the cDNA or gDNA that made up the material.

Original data processing: It was from reference gene primer amplification that nucleated cell counts were estimated. Sequenced by immunoSEQ multiplex PCR; TCRdb stores in-frame clones only, minus some. V and J calls plus clone size are reproduced from that table; the DNA served to infer D and trimming. The sample consists of around 150,000 clones, approximately 82% of them appearing once. Deletions cut 4 bases from V and 4 bases from J, with 17 bases between. The CDR3 loop spans 15 amino acids. Germline CDR1 and CDR2: SGHNT and YYREEE (reference sequence). The V call is TRBV5-4, the J call TRBJ1-2; no definite D call. The sequencing sample was made of peripheral blood. The TCR sequence derives from a man aged 55 to 69 who had recovered from COVID-19. Here the CDR3 DNA reads TGTGCCAGCAGCCCGCCTGACGAGGGCATCTATGGCTACACCTTC. It yields the protein CASSPPDEGIYGYTF.